The present TCR beta chain was sequenced within a study of blood T cell repertoires in COVID-19. Study as a whole: Italy, Spain and the United States were the sources of the convalescent and acute COVID-19 samples. T cells, B-cell-depleted T cells, or PBMCs provided the cDNA or gDNA that served as material.

How the authors handled the data: Amplified reference gene primers provided the basis for estimating nucleated cell counts. TCRdb keeps only in-frame clones here, not all; method: immunoSEQ multiplex PCR. D and trimming were read from the DNA, whereas the V and J calls and clone size are those reported in that table. This sample has over 150,000 clones, with 85% to 90% found just once. Germline loops: CDR1 ENHRY, CDR2 SYGVKD. V trimming: 0 bases; J trimming: 0 bases; junction bases outside the gene matches: 5. CDR3 size: 16 residues. This chain joins TRBV10-3 and TRBJ2-7, with TRBD2 matching 7 bases. The sequence was obtained from a man aged 55 to 70 with COVID-19, enrolled during active disease. Sequencing input: peripheral blood. The CDR3 spells CAISESGGSNSYEQYF. In DNA form, the CDR3 reads TGTGCCATCAGTGAGTCAGGCGGGAGTAACTCCTACGAGCAGTACTTC.